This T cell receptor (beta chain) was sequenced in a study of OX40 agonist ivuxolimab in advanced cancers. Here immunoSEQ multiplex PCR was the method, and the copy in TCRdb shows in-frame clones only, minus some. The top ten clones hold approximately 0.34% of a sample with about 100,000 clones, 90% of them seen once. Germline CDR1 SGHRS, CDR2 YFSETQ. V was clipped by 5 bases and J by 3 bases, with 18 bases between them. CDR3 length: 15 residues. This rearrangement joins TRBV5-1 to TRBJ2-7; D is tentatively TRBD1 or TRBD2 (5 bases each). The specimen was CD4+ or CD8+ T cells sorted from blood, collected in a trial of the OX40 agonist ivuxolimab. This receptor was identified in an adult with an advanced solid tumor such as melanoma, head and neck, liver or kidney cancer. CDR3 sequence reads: CASRLGTGTHYEQYF. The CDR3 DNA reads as TGCGCCAGCAGACTCGGGACGGGAACCCACTACGAGCAGTACTTC.